The rows below give T cell receptor beta chains drawn from one sample of a study of shared clonotypes between healthy human individuals. Sequencing used immunoSEQ multiplex PCR; TCRdb keeps in-frame clones, though not all of them. The table lists nearly 1,000,000 clones, about three quarters of them singletons. The sample taken for sequencing was memory CD4+ T cells sorted from blood. These receptor sequences come from a man between 18 and 29 years old in good health. The CDR3 runs from the conserved cysteine through the conserved F or W. Fields, in order: clone size, D gene, V gene, J gene, CDR3 DNA, CDR3 protein. The D gene is left open where the match is weak. The size of a clone is reported for some rows only, either as once, few or many, or as a class for expanded clones.

size: once
D: -
V: TRBV7-8
J: TRBJ2-4
DNA: TGTGCCAGCAGCTTAGGACAACGATACATTCAGTACTTC
CDR3: CASSLGQRYIQYF

size: -
D: -
V: TRBV15
J: TRBJ2-5
DNA: TGTGCCACCAGCAGAGATTACGGTGGGGGAGAGGAGACCCAGTACTTC
CDR3: CATSRDYGGGEETQYF

size: -
D: -
V: TRBV15
J: TRBJ1-2
DNA: TGTGCCACCAGCACTACTCGATGGACGGATAACTATGGCTACACCTTC
CDR3: CATSTTRWTDNYGYTF

size: many
D: -
V: TRBV5-1
J: TRBJ1-3
DNA: TGCGCCAGCAGCGGGGGGAGCTCTGGAAACACCATATATTTT
CDR3: CASSGGSSGNTIYF

size: few
D: -
V: TRBV6-5
J: TRBJ1-5
DNA: TGTGCCAGCAGCGTTGGGGGTCTAGATCAGCCCCAGCATTTT
CDR3: CASSVGGLDQPQHF

size: -
D: -
V: TRBV11-2
J: TRBJ2-7
DNA: TGTGCCAGCTCCATTGCTCCTCCCCTGGACAGCCTCTCCTACGAGCAGTACTTC
CDR3: CASSIAPPLDSLSYEQYF

size: -
D: TRBD1
V: TRBV6-1
J: TRBJ1-6
DNA: TGTGCCAGCAGTTTACAGGGGATCTATAATTCACCCCTCCACTTT
CDR3: CASSLQGIYNSPLHF

size: once
D: -
V: TRBV2
J: TRBJ1-3
DNA: TGTGCCAGCAAGGTGGAAATAAACTCTGGAAACACCATATATTTT
CDR3: CASKVEINSGNTIYF

size: -
D: -
V: TRBV5-1
J: TRBJ1-2
DNA: TGCGCCAGCAGCCCGGGGGACGCGGAGACAGGTGGCTACACCTTC
CDR3: CASSPGDAETGGYTF

size: -
D: -
V: TRBV20-1
J: TRBJ2-3
DNA: TGCAGTGCCGGCCCCGGCGATACGCAGTATTTT
CDR3: CSAGPGDTQYF

size: -
D: -
V: TRBV18
J: TRBJ2-7
DNA: TGTGCCAGCTCACCCGCAGGGTTGGTCGAGCAGTACTTC
CDR3: CASSPAGLVEQYF

size: -
D: -
V: TRBV30
J: TRBJ1-6
DNA: TGTGCCTGGCTAGGAGGATTGGGGCCCCTCCACTTT
CDR3: CAWLGGLGPLHF

size: -
D: -
V: TRBV10-3
J: TRBJ1-5
DNA: TGTGCCATCAGTGAGTCGACAGTCCTGAATCAGCCCCAGCATTTT
CDR3: CAISESTVLNQPQHF

size: -
D: TRBD1
V: TRBV11-2
J: TRBJ2-6
DNA: TGTGCCAGCACCCTCGGACAGGGCGGAGTCCTGACTTTC
CDR3: CASTLGQGGVLTF

size: -
D: TRBD2
V: TRBV30
J: TRBJ2-3
DNA: TGTGCCTGGAGGATAGCGGGAAGCACAGATACGCAGTATTTT
CDR3: CAWRIAGSTDTQYF

size: -
D: -
V: TRBV19
J: TRBJ2-5
DNA: TGTGCCAGTTCTAAGGGGCTGGTTATTCAAGAGACCCAGTACTTC
CDR3: CASSKGLVIQETQYF

size: -
D: TRBD1
V: TRBV19
J: TRBJ1-5
DNA: TGTGCCAGTACCTCGACAGGGAATCAGCCCCAGCATTTT
CDR3: CASTSTGNQPQHF

size: -
D: -
V: TRBV10-2
J: TRBJ2-1
DNA: TGCGCCACAGCGAACTTCGGGAGAACGGGTGAGCAGTTCTTC
CDR3: CATANFGRTGEQFF

size: once
D: -
V: TRBV7-2
J: TRBJ2-3
DNA: TGTGCCAGCAGCTCGAGGGCCCTGCCAGATACGCAGTATTTT
CDR3: CASSSRALPDTQYF

size: few
D: -
V: TRBV10-3
J: TRBJ2-2
DNA: TGTGCCATCAGCACAGCCACCGGGGAGCTGTTTTTT
CDR3: CAISTATGELFF

size: -
D: TRBD1
V: TRBV5-1
J: TRBJ2-7
DNA: TGCGCCAGCAGCCTCGGACAGGGAACCCTTTTAGAGCAGTACTTC
CDR3: CASSLGQGTLLEQYF

size: -
D: TRBD1
V: TRBV4-3
J: TRBJ1-1
DNA: TGCGCCAGCAGCCAAGTCTGGACAGGGAACACTGAAGCTTTCTTT
CDR3: CASSQVWTGNTEAFF

size: many
D: -
V: TRBV2
J: TRBJ1-2
DNA: TGTGCCAGCAGTGAAGGACAGGAATATGGCTACACCTTC
CDR3: CASSEGQEYGYTF

size: -
D: TRBD2
V: TRBV4-3
J: TRBJ2-2
DNA: TGCGCCAGCAGCCAGGGCAACAGACTAGCGGGAGGGTACAACGGGGAGCTGTTTTTT
CDR3: CASSQGNRLAGGYNGELFF

size: many
D: -
V: TRBV6-1
J: TRBJ2-5
DNA: TGTGCCAGCGGGGCCGCGGGTTTGCAAGAGACCCAGTACTTC
CDR3: CASGAAGLQETQYF

size: -
D: -
V: TRBV5-4
J: TRBJ2-7
DNA: TGTGCCAGCAGCTTGGCCGTGGGTCGGGGGGCGTCCTACGAGCAGTACTTC
CDR3: CASSLAVGRGASYEQYF

size: -
D: -
V: TRBV11-2
J: TRBJ2-2
DNA: -
CDR3: CASSHFAGGTGEGRFF

size: -
D: TRBD1
V: TRBV2
J: TRBJ2-5
DNA: TGTGCCAGCAGTGAAGGTTGGCAGGGGGCCCCGAAGGGAGAGACCCAGTACTTC
CDR3: CASSEGWQGAPKGETQYF

size: -
D: -
V: TRBV25-1
J: TRBJ2-4
DNA: TGTGCCAGCAGTGACCTGGACGCTGCAAACATTCAGTACTTC
CDR3: CASSDLDAANIQYF

size: -
D: TRBD1
V: TRBV11-2
J: TRBJ1-3
DNA: TGTGCCAGCAGAGGACAGGGGACTGGAAACACCATATATTTT
CDR3: CASRGQGTGNTIYF

size: -
D: -
V: TRBV18
J: TRBJ1-1
DNA: TGTGCCAGCTCACCGATCGGGGGGGCCACTGAAGCTTTCTTT
CDR3: CASSPIGGATEAFF

size: -
D: -
V: TRBV11-2
J: TRBJ1-2
DNA: TGTGCCAGCAGGGGGTCAGCCTTCTATGGCTACACCTTC
CDR3: CASRGSAFYGYTF

size: -
D: -
V: TRBV10-3
J: TRBJ1-6
DNA: TGTGCCATCAGTGAGGCAGGGATCCCCTATAATTCACCCCTCCACTTT
CDR3: CAISEAGIPYNSPLHF

size: once
D: -
V: TRBV21-1
J: TRBJ2-4
DNA: TGTGCCAGCAGCACGAACAGGGGTAAGGAATCCAAAAACATTCAGTACTTC
CDR3: CASSTNRGKESKNIQYF

size: -
D: TRBD1
V: TRBV5-1
J: TRBJ1-1
DNA: TGCGCCAGCAGCTCCGGACAGGGAGGAACTGAAGCTTTCTTT
CDR3: CASSSGQGGTEAFF

size: once
D: TRBD1
V: TRBV5-1
J: TRBJ1-6
DNA: TGCGCCAGCAGCTTGGGGACAGGGGCTAATTCACCCCTCCACTTT
CDR3: CASSLGTGANSPLHF